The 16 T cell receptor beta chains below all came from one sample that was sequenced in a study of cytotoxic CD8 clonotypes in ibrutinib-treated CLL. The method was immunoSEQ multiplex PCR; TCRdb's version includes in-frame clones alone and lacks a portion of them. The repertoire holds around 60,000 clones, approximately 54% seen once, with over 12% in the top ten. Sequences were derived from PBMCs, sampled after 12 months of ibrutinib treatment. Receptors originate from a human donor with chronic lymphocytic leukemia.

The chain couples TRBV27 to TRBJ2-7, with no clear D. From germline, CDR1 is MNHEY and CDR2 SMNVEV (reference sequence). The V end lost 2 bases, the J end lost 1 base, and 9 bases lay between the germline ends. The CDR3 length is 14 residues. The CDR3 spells CASSLGPPSYEQYF. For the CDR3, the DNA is TGTGCCAGCAGTTTAGGTCCTCCATCCTACGAGCAGTACTTC.

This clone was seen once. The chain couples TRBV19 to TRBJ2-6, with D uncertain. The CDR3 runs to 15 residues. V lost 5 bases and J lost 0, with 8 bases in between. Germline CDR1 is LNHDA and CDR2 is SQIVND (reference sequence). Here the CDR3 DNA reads TGTGCCAGTAGTCGTCGAGACTCTGGGGCCAACGTCCTGACTTTC. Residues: CASSRRDSGANVLTF.

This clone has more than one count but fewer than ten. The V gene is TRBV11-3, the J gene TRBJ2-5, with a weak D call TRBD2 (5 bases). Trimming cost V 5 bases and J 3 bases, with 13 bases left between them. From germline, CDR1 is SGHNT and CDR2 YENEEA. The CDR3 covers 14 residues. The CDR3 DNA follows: TGTGCCAGCAGCCTTACCGGACTCGAAGAGACCCAGTACTTC. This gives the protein CASSLTGLEETQYF.

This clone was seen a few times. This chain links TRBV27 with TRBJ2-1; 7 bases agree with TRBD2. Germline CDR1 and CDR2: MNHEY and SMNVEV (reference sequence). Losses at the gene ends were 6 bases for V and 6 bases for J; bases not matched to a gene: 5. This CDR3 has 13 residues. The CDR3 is CASSSGRGNEQFF. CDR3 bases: TGTGCCAGCAGCTCAGGGAGGGGCAATGAGCAGTTCTTC.

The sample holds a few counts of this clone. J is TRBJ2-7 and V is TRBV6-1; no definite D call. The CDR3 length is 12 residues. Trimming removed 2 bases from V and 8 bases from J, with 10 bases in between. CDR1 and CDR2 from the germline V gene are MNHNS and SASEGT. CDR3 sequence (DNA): TGTGCCAGCAGTGAAACCTCCTTAAAGCAGTACGTC. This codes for CASSETSLKQYV.

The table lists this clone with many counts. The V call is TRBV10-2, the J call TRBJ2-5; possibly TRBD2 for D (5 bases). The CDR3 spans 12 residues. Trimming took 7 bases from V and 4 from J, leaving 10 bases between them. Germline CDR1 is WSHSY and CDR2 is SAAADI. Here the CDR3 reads CASKAAGETQYF. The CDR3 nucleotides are TGCGCCAGCAAAGCGGCAGGAGAGACCCAGTACTTC.

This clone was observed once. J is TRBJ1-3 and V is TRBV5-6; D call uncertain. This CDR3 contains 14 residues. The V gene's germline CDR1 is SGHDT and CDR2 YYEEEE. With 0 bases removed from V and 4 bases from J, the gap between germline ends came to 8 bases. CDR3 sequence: CASSLEQIGNTIYF. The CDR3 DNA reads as TGTGCCAGCAGCTTGGAACAGATAGGAAACACCATATATTTT. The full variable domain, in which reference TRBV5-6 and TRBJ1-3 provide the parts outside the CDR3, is DAGVTQSPTHLIKTRGQQVTLRCSPKSGHDTVSWYQQALGQGPQFIFQYYEEEERQRGNFPDRFSGHQFPNYSSELNVNALLLGDSALYLCASSLEQIGNTIYFGEGSWLTVV.

CDR3 residues: CASSGGRKDEEQFF. DNA of the CDR3: TGCGCCAGCAGCGGGGGGCGAAAGGATGAAGAGCAGTTCTTC. The chain couples TRBV5-1 to TRBJ2-1; D tentatively fits TRBD1 or TRBD2 (6 bases each). The CDR3 extends over 14 amino acids. Between the trimmed V and J ends, which lost 4 bases and 10 bases, there was a span of 18 bases. CDR1 is SGHRS, CDR2 YFSETQ, per germline.

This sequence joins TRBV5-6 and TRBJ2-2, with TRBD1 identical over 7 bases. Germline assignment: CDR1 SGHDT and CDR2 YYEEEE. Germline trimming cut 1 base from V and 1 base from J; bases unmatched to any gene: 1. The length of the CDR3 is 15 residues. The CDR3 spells CASSLTGENTGELFF. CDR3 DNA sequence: TGTGCCAGCAGCTTGACAGGGGAGAACACCGGGGAGCTGTTTTTT.

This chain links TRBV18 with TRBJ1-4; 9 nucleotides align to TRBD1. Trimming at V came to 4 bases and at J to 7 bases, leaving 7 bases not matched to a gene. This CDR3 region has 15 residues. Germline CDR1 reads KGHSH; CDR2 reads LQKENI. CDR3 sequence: CASSQDRGDGEKLFF. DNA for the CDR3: TGTGCCAGCTCACAGGACAGGGGAGACGGTGAAAAACTGTTTTTT.

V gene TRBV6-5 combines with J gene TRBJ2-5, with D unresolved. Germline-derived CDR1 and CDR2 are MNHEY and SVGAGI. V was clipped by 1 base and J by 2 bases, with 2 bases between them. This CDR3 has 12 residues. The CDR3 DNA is TGTGCCAGCAGTTACTTACAAGAGACCCAGTACTTC. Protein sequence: CASSYLQETQYF.

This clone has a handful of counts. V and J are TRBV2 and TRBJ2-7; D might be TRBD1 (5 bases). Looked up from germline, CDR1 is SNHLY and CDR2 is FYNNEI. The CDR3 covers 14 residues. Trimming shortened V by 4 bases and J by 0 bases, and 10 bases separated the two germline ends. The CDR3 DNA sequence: TGTGCCAGCAGTGGGCAGGGCCCCTCCTACGAGCAGTACTTC. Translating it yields CASSGQGPSYEQYF.

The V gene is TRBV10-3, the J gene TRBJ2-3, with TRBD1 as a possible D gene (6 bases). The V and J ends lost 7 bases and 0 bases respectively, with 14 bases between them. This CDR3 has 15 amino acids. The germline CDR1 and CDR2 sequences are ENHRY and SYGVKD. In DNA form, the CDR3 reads TGTGCCATCAATCGCAACAGGGAAAGCACAGATACGCAGTATTTT. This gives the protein CAINRNRESTDTQYF.

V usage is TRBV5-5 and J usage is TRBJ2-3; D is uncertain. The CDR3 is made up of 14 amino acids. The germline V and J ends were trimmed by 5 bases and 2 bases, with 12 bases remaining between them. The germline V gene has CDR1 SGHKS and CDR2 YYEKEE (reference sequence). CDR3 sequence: CASRWGTITDTQYF. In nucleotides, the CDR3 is TGTGCCAGCAGGTGGGGTACAATCACAGATACGCAGTATTTT. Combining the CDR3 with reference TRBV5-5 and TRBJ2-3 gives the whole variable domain DAGVTQSPTHLIKTRGQQVTLRCSPISGHKSVSWYQQVLGQGPQFIFQYYEKEERGRGNFPDRFSARQFPNYSSELNVNALLLGDSALYLCASRWGTITDTQYFGPGTRLTVL.

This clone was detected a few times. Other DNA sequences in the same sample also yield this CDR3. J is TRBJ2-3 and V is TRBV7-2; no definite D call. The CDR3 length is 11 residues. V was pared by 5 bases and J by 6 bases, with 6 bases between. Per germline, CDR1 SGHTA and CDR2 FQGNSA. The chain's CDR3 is CASSQTDTQYF. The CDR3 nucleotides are TGTGCCAGCAGCCAGACGGATACGCAGTATTTT.

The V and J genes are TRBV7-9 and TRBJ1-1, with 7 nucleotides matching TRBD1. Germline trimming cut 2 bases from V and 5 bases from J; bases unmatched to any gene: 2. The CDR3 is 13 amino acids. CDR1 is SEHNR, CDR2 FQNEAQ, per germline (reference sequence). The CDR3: CASSLTGVTEAFF. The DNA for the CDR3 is TGTGCCAGCAGCTTAACAGGGGTGACTGAAGCTTTCTTT.